This is a list of T cell receptor beta chains from one sample in a study of blood T cell repertoires in COVID-19. Sequencing was performed with immunoSEQ multiplex PCR; in TCRdb, only in-frame clones are kept and a portion is missing. The sample records some 60,000 clones, roughly 80% being singletons. Sequencing was performed on peripheral blood. The receptor set was obtained from a woman aged 45-65 years with active or convalescent COVID-19. CDR3s include the opening cysteine and the closing phenylalanine or tryptophan.

TRBV30	TRBJ1-1	14	CAWTLGAMNTEAFF
TRBV28	TRBJ2-1	14	CASSFQARRYEQFF
TRBV28	TRBJ2-5	14	CASTSTGGAETQYF
TRBV27	TRBJ1-2	15	CASSFLGQGAAGYTF
TRBV28	TRBJ1-2	17	CASYRPRGPPGQGLRTF
TRBV2	TRBJ1-2	12	CASSLPPGQKNF
TRBV5-5	TRBJ2-7	15	CASSAPGQGRYEQYF
TRBV3-1/TRBV3-2	TRBJ2-1	15	CASSQGGTPIREQFF
TRBV7-6	TRBJ1-1	14	CASSLAGGNTEAFF
TRBV18	TRBJ1-2	15	CASSPSSGWGDGYTF
TRBV19	TRBJ2-3	15	CASSIASGSIYTQYF
TRBV27	TRBJ1-2	12	CASSGTGYGYTF
TRBV7-9	TRBJ1-2	14	CASSPDGINYGYTF
TRBV5-8	TRBJ1-1	16	CASSRPETGENTEAFF
TRBV7-6	TRBJ1-4	16	CASSFEPGQAYEKLFF
TRBV5-1	TRBJ2-7	13	CASSLGLVYEQYF
TRBV5-6	TRBJ2-1	17	CASSYFPLIAGVGEQFF
TRBV3-1/TRBV3-2	TRBJ1-5	18	CASSQGSWTGGSNQPQHF
TRBV2	TRBJ2-5	15	CASRTSQVIQETQYF
TRBV7-2	TRBJ1-5	15	CASSPQGQSNQPQHF
TRBV5-1	TRBJ1-5	13	CASSFQINQPQHF
TRBV5-1	TRBJ1-6	16	CASSPGLGQGNSPLHF
TRBV30	TRBJ2-3	14	CAWSLGLAADTQYF
TRBV2	TRBJ2-7	14	CASSTGTGSYEQYF
TRBV6-2/TRBV6-3	TRBJ2-4	15	CASSRGTSGSYIQYF
TRBV7-9	TRBJ2-1	17	CASSPGLAALLGNEQFF
TRBV2	TRBJ2-7	14	CASSEGVGPYEQYF
TRBV3-1/TRBV3-2	TRBJ1-2	14	CASSQEDRVYGYTF
TRBV15	TRBJ2-5	15	CATSRGGQGGETQYF
TRBV19	TRBJ2-2	14	CASSTDWDTGELFF
TRBV6-4	TRBJ1-2	14	CASSVSDSSYGYTF
TRBV3-1/TRBV3-2	TRBJ1-1	13	CASSQGRGSEAFF
TRBV5-6	TRBJ2-2	15	CASSLDGGYTGELFF
TRBV5-1	TRBJ2-5	11	CASSSQETQYF
TRBV15	TRBJ2-2	17	CATSRGLARVDTGELFF
TRBV18	TRBJ2-3	15	CASSPRSGDADTQYF
TRBV19	TRBJ1-2	14	CASSVPGQGDGYTF
TRBV5-6	TRBJ1-5	13	CASSSRRDQPQHF
TRBV5-8	TRBJ2-1	15	CASSLLGLDYNEQFF
TRBV3-1/TRBV3-2	TRBJ2-1	15	CASSQEWQAYNEQFF
TRBV6-1	TRBJ2-1	16	CASSEMWTSGYNEQFF
TRBV18	TRBJ2-6	15	CASSPPSSGANVLTF
TRBV24-1	TRBJ2-1	15	CATSELGLAGGEQFF
TRBV5-4	TRBJ2-7	13	CASSLTGDYEQYF
TRBV2	TRBJ2-1	13	CASEGGSYNEQFF